The 5 T cell receptor beta chains listed next were all sequenced from one sample in a study of T cell repertoires in cytomegalovirus infection. MiXCR, applied by TCRdb to the reads, yields one record per CDR3 protein. The top ten clones hold 48% of a sample with around 570,000 distinct CDR3 sequences, 40% of them seen once. No cognate antigen is known for these TCRs. The sequencing here drew on cultured PBMCs, taken from culture after CMV antigen stimulation. The receptors were sampled from a human donor in good health (CMV status not recorded). Some clones in this sample may be carry-over from other donors' samples.

This clonotype was detected a few times. The V call is TRBV7-2, the J call TRBJ1-3; 10 bases line up with TRBD1. CDR3 length: 15 amino acids. Germline V gene data show CDR1 as SGHTA and CDR2 as FQGNSA. The trim removed 4 bases at V and 3 bases at J, leaving 3 bases unmatched. CDR3 nucleotides: TGTGCCAGCAGCTGGGACAGGGGATATGGAAACACCATATATTTT. Translated, it gives CASSWDRGYGNTIYF.

This rearrangement joins TRBV28 to TRBJ2-3; D could derive from TRBD1 or TRBD2 (5 bases each). Germline V CDR1 and CDR2: MDHEN, SYDVKM. This CDR3 has 13 amino acids. With 7 bases removed from V and 6 bases from J, the gap between germline ends came to 14 bases. The CDR3 DNA follows: TGTGCCAGCACCCAAAAGTGGGGGGATACGCAGTATTTT. Amino acid sequence: CASTQKWGDTQYF.

This clonotype was found many times. The rearrangement uses TRBV7-8 and TRBJ2-1, with TRBD2 identical over 13 bases. This CDR3 spans 16 amino acids. Germline lookup yields CDR1 SGHVS and CDR2 FQNEAQ. The J segment lost 1 base and the V segment lost 5 bases, leaving 2 bases of the junction unmatched. The CDR3 DNA reads as TGTGCCAGCAGCCCACTAGCGGGAGGGTCCTACAATGAGCAGTTCTTC. It specifies CASSPLAGGSYNEQFF.

The table lists this clonotype with a few counts. CDR3 residues: CASRVVGTDTQYF. As DNA, the CDR3 is TGTGCCAGTCGGGTTGTGGGCACAGATACGCAGTATTTT. V usage is TRBV2 and J usage is TRBJ2-3; no clear D gene. Germline V gives CDR1 SNHLY, CDR2 FYNNEI. The CDR3 extends over 13 amino acids. With 9 bases removed from V and 1 base from J, the gap between germline ends came to 11 bases.

The gene calls are TRBV12-3 or TRBV12-4 and TRBJ2-1; 13 nucleotides agree with TRBD2. The CDR3 contains 18 residues. The V and J ends lost 6 bases and 4 bases, in that order; junction bases with no gene match: 12. The DNA of the CDR3 is TGTGCCAGCAGCGCCCGGTTCCGACTAGCGGGGGGATACAATGAGCAGTTCTTC. This gives the protein CASSARFRLAGGYNEQFF.